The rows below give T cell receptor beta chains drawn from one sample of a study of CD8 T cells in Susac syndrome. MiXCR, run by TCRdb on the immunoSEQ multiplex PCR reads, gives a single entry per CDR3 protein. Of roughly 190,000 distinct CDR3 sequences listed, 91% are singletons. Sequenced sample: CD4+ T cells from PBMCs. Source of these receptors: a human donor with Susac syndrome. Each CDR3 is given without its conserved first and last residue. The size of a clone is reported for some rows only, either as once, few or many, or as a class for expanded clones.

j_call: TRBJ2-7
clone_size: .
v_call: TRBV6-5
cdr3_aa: AIARGAAYEQY

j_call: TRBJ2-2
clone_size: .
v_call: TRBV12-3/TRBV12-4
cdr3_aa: ASSEFQETGELF

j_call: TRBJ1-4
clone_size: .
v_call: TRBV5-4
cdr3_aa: ASSPGGRAPEKLF

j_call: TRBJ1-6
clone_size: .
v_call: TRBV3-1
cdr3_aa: ASSQELDRGAPPLH

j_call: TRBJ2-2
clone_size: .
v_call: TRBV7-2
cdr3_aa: ASSLGGGNTGELF

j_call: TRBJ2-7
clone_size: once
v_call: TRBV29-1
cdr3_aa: SGAGGRGSREQY

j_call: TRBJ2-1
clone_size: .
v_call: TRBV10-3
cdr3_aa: AISEVNEQF

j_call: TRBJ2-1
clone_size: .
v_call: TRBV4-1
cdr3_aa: ASSQEGLAFDEQF

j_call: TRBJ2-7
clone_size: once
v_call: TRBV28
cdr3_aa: ASSLDWSNEQY

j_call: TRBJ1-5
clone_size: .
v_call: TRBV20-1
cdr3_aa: SARASTGNQPQH

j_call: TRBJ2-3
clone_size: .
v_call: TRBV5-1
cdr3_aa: ASSNALAPSTDTQY

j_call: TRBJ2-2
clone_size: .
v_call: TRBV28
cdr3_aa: ASSPPGGANTGELF

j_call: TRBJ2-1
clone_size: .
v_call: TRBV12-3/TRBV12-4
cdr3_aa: ASSNSGSSYNEQF

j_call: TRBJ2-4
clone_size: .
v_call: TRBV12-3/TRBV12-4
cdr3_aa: ASSFRIGTVSNLAKNIQY

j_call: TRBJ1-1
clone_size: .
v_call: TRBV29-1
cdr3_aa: SVEARTGGMTEAF

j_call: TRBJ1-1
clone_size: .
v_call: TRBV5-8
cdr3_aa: ASSRQEGIAEAF

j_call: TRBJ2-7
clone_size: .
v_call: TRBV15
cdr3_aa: ATSIGRSYEQY

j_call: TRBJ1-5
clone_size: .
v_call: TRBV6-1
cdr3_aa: ASSRRPGTDDQPQH

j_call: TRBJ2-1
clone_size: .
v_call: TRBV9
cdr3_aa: ASSVEVAGGYNEQF

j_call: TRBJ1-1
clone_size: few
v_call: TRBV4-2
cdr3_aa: ASSHRYLEERQGVNTEAF

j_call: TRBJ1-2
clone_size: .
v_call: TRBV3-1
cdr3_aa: ASSQDLANYGYT

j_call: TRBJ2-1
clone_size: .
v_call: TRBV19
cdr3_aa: ASSGSPGQGARNEQF

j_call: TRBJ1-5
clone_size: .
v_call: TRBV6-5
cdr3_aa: ASRMNTASNQPQH

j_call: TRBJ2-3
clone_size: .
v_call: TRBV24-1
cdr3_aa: ATSASGDTQY

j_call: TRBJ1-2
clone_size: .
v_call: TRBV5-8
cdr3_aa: ASGDTANYGYT

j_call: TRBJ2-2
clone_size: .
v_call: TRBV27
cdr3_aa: ASSYSTGVGELF

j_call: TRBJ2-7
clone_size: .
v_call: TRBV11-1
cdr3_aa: ASTVSSGTGSEQY

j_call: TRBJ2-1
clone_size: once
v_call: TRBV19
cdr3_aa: ASSIAPTWVHEQF

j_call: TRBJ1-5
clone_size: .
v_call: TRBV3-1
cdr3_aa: ASSLGTGVSNQPQH

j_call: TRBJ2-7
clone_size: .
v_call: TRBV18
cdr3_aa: ASSPLLAGGMEQY

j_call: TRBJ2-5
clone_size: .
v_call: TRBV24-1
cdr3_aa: ATSDTRGPGETQY

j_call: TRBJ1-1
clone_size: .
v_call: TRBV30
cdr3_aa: AWSVGSNTEAF

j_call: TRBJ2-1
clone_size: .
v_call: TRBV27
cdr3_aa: ASSLKREGLMLQF

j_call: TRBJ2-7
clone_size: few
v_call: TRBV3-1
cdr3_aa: ASSQDFGTRASEQY

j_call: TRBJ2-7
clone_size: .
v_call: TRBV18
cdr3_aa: ASSPPGGLSYEQY

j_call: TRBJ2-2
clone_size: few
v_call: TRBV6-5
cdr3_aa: ASTDKNTGELF

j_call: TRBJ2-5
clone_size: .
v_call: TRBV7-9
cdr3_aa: ASSLGRGGIKETQY

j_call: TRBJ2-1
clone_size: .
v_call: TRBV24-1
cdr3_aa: ATRGLAEYNEQF

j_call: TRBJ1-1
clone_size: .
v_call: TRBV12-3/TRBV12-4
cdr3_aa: ASTKEGPNTEAF

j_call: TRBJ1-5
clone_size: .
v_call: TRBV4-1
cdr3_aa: ASSQDFGATGNQPQH

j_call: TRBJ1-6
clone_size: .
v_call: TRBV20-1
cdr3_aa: SARDLSDRANSPLH